The subject of this entry is one T cell receptor beta chain. This sample stems from a study of cytomegalovirus exposure and HLA in healthy donors. Deletions cut 1 base from V and 5 bases from J, with 14 bases between. Per germline, CDR1 SGHTA and CDR2 FQGNSA. The CDR3 runs to 15 residues. The PCR employed 60 Vbeta primers together with 13 Jbeta primers. Produced via immunoSEQ multiplex PCR; TCRdb's table is partial and in-frame only. The repertoire holds under 90,000 clones, with 65% to 70% as singletons. The chain couples TRBV7-2 to TRBJ2-5, with D tentatively TRBD2 (6 bases). This TCR was sampled from a middle-aged man in good health and CMV-seropositive. The specimen sequenced was PBMCs. The CDR3 region is CASSLVAGRWETQYF. In DNA form, the CDR3 reads TGTGCCAGCAGCTTAGTGGCAGGGAGGTGGGAGACCCAGTACTTC.